The 10 T cell receptor beta chains below all came from one sample that was sequenced in a study of Tregs in tolerant kidney transplant recipients (dated 2019 in TCRdb). The library was obtained by the immunoSEQ multiplex PCR assay. TCRdb carries this immuneACCESS record with in-frame sequences only. Its versions omit some clonotypes, under half of them owing to an unresolved V gene in the studies checked, with the rest unexplained. This sample lists tens of thousands of clones; about four fifths were detected once. Jointly, the top ten make up about 4.6% of the sample. Sequencing used CD4+ T cells from blood. These receptor sequences come from a human donor in good health.

V is TRBV4-3 and J is TRBJ1-3, with D unresolved. There are 15 residues in the CDR3. Germline CDR1 LGHNA, CDR2 YSLEER. V gave up 4 bases and J gave up 2 bases, with 12 bases separating them. This CDR3 reads CASSRRRGAGNTIYF. Here the CDR3 DNA reads TGCGCCAGCAGCCGCAGACGGGGAGCTGGAAACACCATATATTTT.

V and J are TRBV9 and TRBJ2-5, with unresolved D. The length of the CDR3 is 12 residues. V was cut by 7 bases and J by 0 bases, with 7 bases left in between. The germline CDR1 and CDR2 sequences are SGDLS and YYNGEE. The CDR3 region is CASGEHQETQYF. The CDR3 DNA reads TGTGCCAGCGGAGAGCACCAAGAGACCCAGTACTTC.

This sequence joins TRBV5-4 and TRBJ2-4; TRBD2 is a possible D gene (6 bases). Per the germline V gene, CDR1 is SGHNT and CDR2 is YYREEE (reference sequence). V lost 3 bases, J lost 8 bases, and 15 bases lay in between. CDR3 size: 14 residues. CDR3 bases: TGTGCCAGCAGCTCGGGACTCGAAGGTTACATTCAGTACTTC. Residues: CASSSGLEGYIQYF. Combining the CDR3 with reference TRBV5-4 and TRBJ2-4 gives the whole variable domain ETGVTQSPTHLIKTRGQQVTLRCSSQSGHNTVSWYQQALGQGPQFIFQYYREEENGRGNFPPRFSGLQFPNYSSELNVNALELDDSALYLCASSSGLEGYIQYFGAGTRLSVL.

The rearrangement uses TRBV30 and TRBJ1-1; D gene unclear. This CDR3 has 10 amino acids. Germline assignment: CDR1 GTSNPN and CDR2 SVGIG (reference sequence). V lost 4 bases and J 3 bases, leaving 3 bases between the germline ends. CDR3 in DNA: TGTGCCTGGATTCACACTGAAGCTTTCTTT. It codes for CAWIHTEAFF.

The rearrangement links TRBV5-5 to TRBJ2-7; TRBD1 matches at 11 bases. This CDR3 comprises 14 residues. The germline gives CDR1 SGHKS, CDR2 YYEKEE (reference sequence). The ends lost 2 bases at V and 6 bases at J; junction bases unmatched: 4. The CDR3 spells CASSFGTGGSEQYF. The DNA for the CDR3 is TGTGCCAGCAGCTTCGGGACAGGGGGATCCGAGCAGTACTTC.

V and J are TRBV7-2 and TRBJ2-1; 14 bases are shared with TRBD2. V shed 7 bases, J shed 7 bases, and the junction held 6 bases outside the gene matches. Germline V gene sequence: CDR1 SGHTA, CDR2 FQGNSA. This CDR3 contains 15 residues. As DNA, the CDR3 is TGTGCCAGCAATCCGGGGACTAGCGGGGGAAATGAGCAGTTCTTC. Its translation is CASNPGTSGGNEQFF.

This chain connects TRBV29-1 to TRBJ2-5; the match to TRBD2 covers 10 bases. The CDR3 loop spans 18 amino acids. The V and J ends lost 6 bases and 2 bases, in that order; junction bases with no gene match: 18. Per germline, CDR1 SQVTM and CDR2 ANQGSEA. The CDR3 DNA is TGCAGCGTGGGGGGCCTGAAGGGGACTAGCGAAGCACAAGAGACCCAGTACTTC. Translated: CSVGGLKGTSEAQETQYF.

CDR3 residues: CASSAGLAVQETQYF. As DNA, the CDR3 is TGCGCCAGCAGCGCGGGACTAGCGGTTCAAGAGACCCAGTACTTC. J is TRBJ2-5 and V is TRBV5-1, with 11 bases aligning to TRBD2. The CDR3 consists of 15 residues. The germline gives CDR1 SGHRS, CDR2 YFSETQ. J gave up 2 bases and V 4 bases, and 4 bases lay outside the gene matches.

The V and J genes are TRBV7-9 and TRBJ2-7; D possibly corresponds to TRBD2 (5 bases). Germline V lookup: CDR1 SEHNR, CDR2 FQNEAQ (reference sequence). This CDR3 is built from 14 residues. V lost 5 bases and J lost 6, with 17 bases in between. In nucleotides, the CDR3 is TGTGCCAGCAGCCCGGTGACCCGTCGGGGCGAGCAGTACTTC. This translates into CASSPVTRRGEQYF.

The J gene is TRBJ1-2, the V gene TRBV7-2; D may be TRBD1 (6 bases). Looked up from germline, CDR1 is SGHTA and CDR2 is FQGNSA. CDR3 length: 13 residues. V lost 3 bases to trimming and J lost 3 bases, with 8 bases between them. The CDR3 sequence: CASSFRQDYGYTF. The CDR3 DNA reads as TGTGCCAGCAGCTTTCGACAGGACTATGGCTACACCTTC.